The rows below give T cell receptor beta chains drawn from one sample of a study of T cell repertoires in cytomegalovirus infection. Each CDR3 protein is one row after TCRdb ran MiXCR on the reads. The table shows around 710,000 distinct CDR3 sequences, with almost 30% occurring only once. These receptors' targets are unknown. The sample in question was cultured CD8+ T cells from PBMCs, obtained from culture after CMV antigen stimulation. The source is a human donor in good health (CMV status not recorded). Some clones in this sample may be carry-over from other donors' samples. Both conserved end residues are part of each CDR3. D genes are given only for firm matches. Clone size is given for some rows only: seen once, a few or many times, or a class if the clone is expanded.

TRBD1	TRBJ2-2	TRBV5-1	NA	TGCGCCAGCAGCAATAAGCATGGGACAGGGAACACCGGGGAGCTGTTTTTT	CASSNKHGTGNTGELFF
NA	TRBJ2-4	TRBV11-2	NA	TGTGCCAGCAGCTTAGACTCGACACTAGCCAAAAACATTCAGTACTTC	CASSLDSTLAKNIQYF
TRBD2	TRBJ2-7	TRBV7-2	many	TGTGCCAGCAGCTTTAGCGGACTAGCGGACTACGAGCAGTACTTC	CASSFSGLADYEQYF
NA	TRBJ2-5	TRBV19	once	TGTGCCACCACGGACTTGGGAGAGACCCAGTACTTC	CATTDLGETQYF
NA	TRBJ2-3	TRBV24-1	NA	TGTGCCACCAGTGATCCCCGCTTAGATACGCAGTATTTT	CATSDPRLDTQYF
NA	TRBJ2-3	TRBV6-2/TRBV6-3	NA	TGTGCCAGCAGTTACGGGGTAGCGGCGCAGTATTTT	CASSYGVAAQYF
TRBD1	TRBJ1-2	TRBV6-1	NA	TGTGCCAGCAGTGAGGGACAGATCTATGGCTACACCTTC	CASSEGQIYGYTF
NA	TRBJ2-1	TRBV12-3/TRBV12-4	few	TGTGCCAGCAGTCCCCCTTCGGGGAATGAGCAGTTCTTC	CASSPPSGNEQFF
TRBD1	TRBJ1-1	TRBV7-9	NA	TGTGCCAGCAGCCTCCTCGAACGGTCCGGGACAGGGTGGACTGAAGCTTTCTTT	CASSLLERSGTGWTEAFF
TRBD1	TRBJ1-5	TRBV12-3/TRBV12-4	many	TGTGCCAGCAGTCTCTCAGGGGGCTGGAATCAGCCCCAGCATTTT	CASSLSGGWNQPQHF
TRBD1	TRBJ1-5	TRBV19	few	TGTGCCAGTAGTATTATAGGGGGCAAGGTTCAGCCCCAGCATTTT	CASSIIGGKVQPQHF
TRBD1	TRBJ1-1	TRBV29-1	NA	TGCAGCGTTGGGGACAGGGGCCCTCCAACGACTGAAGCTTTCTTT	CSVGDRGPPTTEAFF
TRBD1	TRBJ2-7	TRBV24-1	NA	TGTGCCACCAGTGACCCCAGACAGGGGGCCTACGAGCAGTACTTC	CATSDPRQGAYEQYF
TRBD1	TRBJ1-6	TRBV12-3/TRBV12-4	NA	TGTGCCAGCAGTTTTATCCTCGACAGGGGGAATTCACCCCTCCACTTT	CASSFILDRGNSPLHF
TRBD1	TRBJ2-2	TRBV12-3/TRBV12-4	NA	TGTGCCAGCAGGGGGACAGGATCCTCCGGGGAGCTGTTTTTT	CASRGTGSSGELFF
TRBD1	TRBJ1-1	TRBV12-3/TRBV12-4	many	TGTGCCAGCAGTTTGGGACAGGGGACGATCGCTGAAGCTTTCTTT	CASSLGQGTIAEAFF
TRBD1	TRBJ1-1	TRBV4-1	NA	TGCGCCAGCAGCCATCTGACAGGGGGGAACACTGAAGCTTTCTTT	CASSHLTGGNTEAFF
NA	TRBJ2-2	TRBV7-6	many	TGTGCCAGCAGCTTAGCGGGGGCCGGGGAGCTGTTTTTT	CASSLAGAGELFF
NA	TRBJ1-5	TRBV2	NA	TGTGCCAGCAGTGAAGCGGAGGGAAATCAGCCCCAGCATTTT	CASSEAEGNQPQHF
NA	TRBJ1-1	TRBV5-1	NA	TGCGCCAGCAGCTTGACTGTAGGGGGTCACACTGAAGCTTTCTTT	CASSLTVGGHTEAFF
NA	TRBJ1-1	TRBV7-9	NA	TGTGCCAGCAGCGCCACAGGGATCTCGAGTGATGAAGCTTTCTTT	CASSATGISSDEAFF
NA	TRBJ2-3	TRBV25-1	few	TGTGCCAGCAGTGCAAGAACGAGCACAGATACGCAGTATTTT	CASSARTSTDTQYF
TRBD2	TRBJ2-5	TRBV15	NA	TGTGCCACCAGCAGCTCTAGCGGGCAGGGCGAAGAGACCCAGTACTTC	CATSSSSGQGEETQYF
TRBD1	TRBJ1-1	TRBV19	NA	TGTGCCAGTAGTGTCTGGACAGGGGGACTCGGGAAGGACACTGAAGCTTTCTTT	CASSVWTGGLGKDTEAFF
NA	TRBJ2-4	TRBV27	NA	TGTGCCAGCAGTGCTACACCGGGAACCAAAAACATTCAGTACTTC	CASSATPGTKNIQYF
NA	TRBJ2-1	TRBV6-2/TRBV6-3	NA	TGTGCCAGCAGTCACTACGCTCTAAACAATGAGCAGTTCTTC	CASSHYALNNEQFF
NA	TRBJ2-3	TRBV6-6	many	TGTGCCAGCAGTTACTCTTCCGGACTGGATACGCAGTATTTT	CASSYSSGLDTQYF
TRBD1	TRBJ2-1	TRBV20-1	few	TGCAGTGCTAGAGGAGGGGGCCTATACAATGAGCAGTTCTTC	CSARGGGLYNEQFF
NA	TRBJ1-6	TRBV20-1	once	TGCAGCGGTGGCAGTTTTAATTCACCCCTCCACTTT	CSGGSFNSPLHF
NA	TRBJ2-7	TRBV6-1	few	TGTGCCAGCAGTGAGGGGGTTCCGACCTACGAGCAGTACTTC	CASSEGVPTYEQYF
NA	TRBJ1-4	TRBV28	many	TGTGCCAGCCTCGGGAGGGATAATGAAAAACTGTTTTTT	CASLGRDNEKLFF
NA	TRBJ1-1	TRBV6-6	few	TGTGCCAGCAGTTCCACAGGGTCGGAAACTGAAGCTTTCTTT	CASSSTGSETEAFF